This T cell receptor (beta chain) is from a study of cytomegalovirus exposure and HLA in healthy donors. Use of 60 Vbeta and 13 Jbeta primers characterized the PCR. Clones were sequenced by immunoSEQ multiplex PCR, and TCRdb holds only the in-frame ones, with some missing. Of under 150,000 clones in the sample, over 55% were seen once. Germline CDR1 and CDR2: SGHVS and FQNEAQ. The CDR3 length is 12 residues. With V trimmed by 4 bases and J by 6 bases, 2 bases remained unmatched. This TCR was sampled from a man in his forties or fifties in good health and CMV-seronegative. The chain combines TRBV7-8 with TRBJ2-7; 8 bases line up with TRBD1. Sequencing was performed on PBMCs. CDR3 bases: TGTGCCAGCAGCTCCACAGGGGGCGAGCAGTACTTC. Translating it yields CASSSTGGEQYF.